These 9 T cell receptor beta chains were all obtained from the same sample, sequenced in a study of cytomegalovirus exposure and HLA in healthy donors. Assay used: immunoSEQ multiplex PCR; TCRdb lists only in-frame clones, some missing. This repertoire shows more than 150,000 clones, around 84% found once; its top ten account for less than 8.5%. The sample consisted of PBMCs. These receptors came from a man in his late teens or twenties in good health and CMV-seropositive.

V gene TRBV27 combines with J gene TRBJ1-5; possibly TRBD1 for D (5 bases). The germline V gene encodes CDR1 MNHEY and CDR2 SMNVEV (reference sequence). V was clipped by 6 bases and J by 2 bases, with 14 bases between them. The CDR3 is 15 amino acids. CDR3 bases: TGTGCCAGCAGGGCTATCTTCAGGGGCAATCAGCCCCAGCATTTT. This encodes CASRAIFRGNQPQHF.

This sequence joins TRBV9 and TRBJ2-2; 8 bases are shared with TRBD1. CDR1 and CDR2 from the germline V gene are SGDLS and YYNGEE. V shed 0 bases and J 3 bases; nucleotides not matched to a gene: 10. There are 18 residues in the CDR3. The CDR3 DNA is TGTGCCAGCAGCGTAGTGGGAGTCGGACAGGGCTACACCGGGGAGCTGTTTTTT. This sequence encodes CASSVVGVGQGYTGELFF. Drawing the rest from reference TRBV9 and TRBJ2-2, the complete variable domain is DSGVTQTPKHLITATGQRVTLRCSPRSGDLSVYWYQQSLDQGLQFLIQYYNGEERAKGNILERFSAQQFPDLHSELNLSSLELGDSALYFCASSVVGVGQGYTGELFFGEGSRLTVL.

V and J are TRBV30 and TRBJ1-2, with 9 bases lining up with TRBD1. V was clipped by 0 bases and J by 6 bases; unmatched bases: 8. From germline, CDR1 is GTSNPN and CDR2 SVGIG (reference sequence). The CDR3 extends over 15 amino acids. CDR3 nucleotide sequence: TGTGCCTGGAGTGTACGGGACAGGGAAGGAAATGGCTACACCTTC. Amino acid sequence: CAWSVRDREGNGYTF.

The J gene is TRBJ2-1, the V gene TRBV5-6; 11 nucleotides match TRBD2. Germline V gene lookup returns CDR1 SGHDT and CDR2 YYEEEE. The CDR3 contains 17 residues. V was clipped by 4 bases and J by 3 bases; unmatched bases: 9. The CDR3 DNA is TGTGCCAGCAGCAGACGAACCGGGACTAGCGGCTACAATGAGCAGTTCTTC. Amino acids: CASSRRTGTSGYNEQFF.

The chain uses TRBV4-1 and TRBJ2-2; TRBD2 might be the D (5 bases). Trimming shortened V by 6 bases and J by 1 base, and 12 bases separated the two germline ends. CDR1 MGHRA and CDR2 YSYEKL come from the germline V gene. The CDR3 runs 15 residues. The DNA for the CDR3 is TGCGCCAGCAGGACTATTGGAGGGAACACCGGGGAGCTGTTTTTT. Protein sequence: CASRTIGGNTGELFF.

V usage is TRBV4-2 and J usage is TRBJ2-1, with D possibly being TRBD2 (6 bases). Germline assignment: CDR1 LGHNA and CDR2 YNFKEQ. V lost 0 bases and J 4 bases, leaving 16 bases between the germline ends. The CDR3 extends over 17 amino acids. The CDR3 reads CASSQDLGWGEYNEQFF. The CDR3 DNA reads TGTGCCAGCAGCCAAGATCTGGGCTGGGGGGAATACAATGAGCAGTTCTTC.

The chain recombines TRBV5-4 with TRBJ2-1; perhaps TRBD2 as D (5 bases). Germline V gene data show CDR1 as SGHNT and CDR2 as YYREEE (reference sequence). V was pared by 4 bases and J by 4 bases, with 9 bases between. This CDR3 has 13 residues. The CDR3 DNA is TGTGCCAGCAGCGCGGGTCAGTACAATGAGCAGTTCTTC. It translates to CASSAGQYNEQFF.

In this sample, this clone turned up once. The rearrangement uses TRBV5-4 and TRBJ2-2; D possibly corresponds to TRBD1 (5 bases). This CDR3 contains 13 residues. Trimming left V 5 bases short and J 2 bases short, with 7 bases between. CDR1 and CDR2 from the germline V gene are SGHNT and YYREEE (reference sequence). The CDR3 DNA is TGTGCCAGCAGAGGGGTAAACACCGGGGAGCTGTTTTTT. As protein: CASRGVNTGELFF. The full variable domain, with the rest looked up from reference TRBV5-4 and TRBJ2-2, is ETGVTQSPTHLIKTRGQQVTLRCSSQSGHNTVSWYQQALGQGPQFIFQYYREEENGRGNFPPRFSGLQFPNYSSELNVNALELDDSALYLCASRGVNTGELFFGEGSRLTVL.

Of note for this clone: It is unclear where the CDR3 begins or ends on the DNA, so no DNA is shown, and the CDR3 is as TCRdb lists it. The V and J genes are TRBV2 and TRBJ2-5; TRBD2 is the table's D call and was not checked against the DNA. The CDR3 is 13 residues long, ends included. CDR1 and CDR2 from the germline V gene are SNHLY and FYNNEI. CDR3 sequence: CASSGLSWETQYF.